This T cell receptor beta chain emerged from a study of cytomegalovirus exposure and HLA in healthy donors. Findings and limits, study-wide: In a later analysis, specific HLA alleles were associated with more than 15,000 TCR beta sequences at a 0.05 false discovery rate.

CDR1 SGHTA and CDR2 FQGNSA come from the germline V gene. Trimming left V 5 bases short and J 4 bases short, with 15 bases between. The CDR3 is 15 amino acids. Use of 60 Vbeta and 13 Jbeta primers characterized the PCR. Generated by immunoSEQ multiplex PCR, the TCRdb table keeps only in-frame clones and is missing some. The sample shows some 150,000 clones, roughly 65% of them seen only once. A single count supports this clone. Its specificity is unknown. Sequencing was carried out using PBMCs. This chain joins TRBV7-2 and TRBJ2-1, with TRBD1 as a possible D gene (7 bases). The TCR comes from a man aged 55 to 70 in good health and CMV-seronegative. DNA of the CDR3: TGTGCCAGCAGCACGCGGGACAGCCGATACAATGAGCAGTTCTTC. It yields the protein CASSTRDSRYNEQFF. The full variable domain, its missing parts supplied by reference TRBV7-2 and TRBJ2-1, is GAGVSQSPSNKVTEKGKDVELRCDPISGHTALYWYRQSLGQGLEFLIYFQGNSAPDKSGLPSDRFSAERTGGSVSTLTIQRTQQEDSAVYLCASSTRDSRYNEQFFGPGTRLTVL.